The 28 T cell receptor beta chains below were found in one sample sequenced in a study of patients and donors after allogeneic stem cell transplantation. TCRdb independently ran MiXCR on the RT-PCR reads; one entry per CDR3 protein. The table includes 900,000 to 1,000,000 distinct CDR3 sequences, roughly 18% detected once. Sequenced sample: blood, either unsorted or a sorted T cell fraction (not recorded which). Receptor source: a human donor who was either an allogeneic HSCT recipient or a stem cell or donor lymphocyte infusion donor (not recorded which). It is not recorded whose cells these are; they may come from a transplant donor.

The chain couples TRBV20-1 to TRBJ2-2; TRBD2 matches 7 bases. Trimming took 0 bases from V and 6 from J; bases not matched to a gene: 10. The CDR3 has 16 residues. CDR1 is DFQATT and CDR2 is SNEGSKA in the germline V gene (reference sequence). This chain's CDR3 is CSARDRAGLQPGELFF. The CDR3 DNA reads TGCAGTGCTAGAGATCGAGCGGGACTACAGCCCGGGGAGCTGTTTTTT.

V usage is TRBV12-3 or TRBV12-4 and J usage is TRBJ1-4, with D possibly TRBD1 on 6 matching bases. Trimming stripped 2 bases from V and 5 bases from J, with 9 bases between. The length of the CDR3 is 14 residues. CDR3 nucleotides: TGTGCCAGCAGTTTAAGGAGGGGGAATGAAAAACTGTTTTTT. Protein sequence: CASSLRRGNEKLFF.

The chain employs TRBV7-9 and TRBJ1-1; D is uncertain. Per germline, CDR1 SEHNR and CDR2 FQNEAQ (reference sequence). V lost 5 bases to trimming and J lost 4 bases, with 14 bases between them. CDR3 size: 14 residues. The CDR3 nucleotides read TGTGCCAGCAGCCAGGCTTCGGGGAGCACTGAAGCTTTCTTT. Its protein product is CASSQASGSTEAFF.

The rearrangement links TRBV4-3 to TRBJ2-7, with a tentative D call TRBD2 (5 bases). CDR3 length: 15 amino acids. The V and J ends lost 0 bases and 2 bases respectively, with 11 bases between them. Looked up from germline, CDR1 is LGHNA and CDR2 is YSLEER. The CDR3: CASSQDGGSAYEQYF. The DNA of the CDR3 is TGCGCCAGCAGCCAAGATGGTGGGAGCGCCTACGAGCAGTACTTC.

This chain connects TRBV12-3 or TRBV12-4 to TRBJ2-2; the D gene is possibly TRBD1 (6 bases). V was clipped by 3 bases and J by 6 bases, with 14 bases between them. There are 15 residues in the CDR3. The CDR3 reads CASSLIRPGAGELFF. DNA for the CDR3: TGTGCCAGCAGTTTGATTCGACCAGGGGCCGGGGAGCTGTTTTTT.

In DNA form, the CDR3 reads TGTGCCAGCAGCTTTTTAAAAGGAGGGTCAGAGACCCAGTACTTC. Residues: CASSFLKGGSETQYF. V and J are TRBV7-9 and TRBJ2-5, with D possibly TRBD2 on 6 matching bases. CDR3 size: 15 residues. V was pared by 3 bases and J by 4 bases, with 15 bases between. The germline gives CDR1 SEHNR, CDR2 FQNEAQ (reference sequence).

The gene calls are TRBV11-2 and TRBJ2-5; tentatively, D is TRBD2 (6 bases). The germline V gene has CDR1 SGHAT and CDR2 FQNNGV. CDR3 length equals 13 residues. With 3 bases removed from V and 5 bases from J, the gap between germline ends came to 10 bases. The CDR3 DNA follows: TGTGCCAGCAGCTTCGGGACTCTGGAGACCCAGTACTTC. Translated, it gives CASSFGTLETQYF.

This clonotype turned up a few times. The rearrangement links TRBV10-3 to TRBJ1-2; unclear D gene. Germline CDR1 reads ENHRY; CDR2 reads SYGVKD. This CDR3 is built from 15 residues. The V end lost 5 bases, the J end lost 0 bases, and 13 bases lay between the germline ends. CDR3 region: CAISILDTANYGYTF. CDR3 in DNA: TGTGCCATCAGTATCTTAGACACGGCTAACTATGGCTACACCTTC.

There are a few counts of this clonotype. This chain connects TRBV30 to TRBJ2-2; the D is unclear. The CDR3 spans 12 residues. V dropped 1 base and J dropped 7 bases, with 7 bases sitting between them. Germline lookup yields CDR1 GTSNPN and CDR2 SVGIG (reference sequence). The CDR3 DNA reads as TGTGCCTGGAGTGGGGCGGTCGGGGAGCTGTTTTTT. Protein sequence: CAWSGAVGELFF.

V is TRBV5-6 and J is TRBJ2-7; 9 nucleotides line up with TRBD1. There are 15 residues in the CDR3. The V gene's germline CDR1 is SGHDT and CDR2 YYEEEE. V shed 3 bases, J shed 2 bases, and the junction held 6 bases outside the gene matches. CDR3 region: CASSWTTGGPYEQYF. The CDR3 DNA sequence: TGTGCCAGCAGCTGGACGACAGGGGGGCCCTACGAGCAGTACTTC.

The rearrangement uses TRBV15 and TRBJ1-1; D is unclear. The germline V gene encodes CDR1 LNHNV and CDR2 YYDKDF (reference sequence). The V end lost 0 bases, the J end lost 8 bases, and 4 bases lay between the germline ends. This CDR3 region has 11 residues. As DNA, the CDR3 is TGTGCCACCAGCAGAGAAACCGAAGCTTTCTTT. Encoded protein: CATSRETEAFF.

This clonotype turned up a few times. The rearrangement links TRBV7-9 to TRBJ2-7; tentatively, D is TRBD2 (5 bases). Germline loops: CDR1 SEHNR, CDR2 FQNEAQ (reference sequence). The CDR3 spans 13 residues. Trimming pared 5 bases from V and 6 bases from J, leaving 14 bases between. CDR3 sequence reads: CASSPGVEFEQYF. CDR3 nucleotide sequence: TGTGCCAGCAGCCCCGGGGTGGAGTTCGAGCAGTACTTC. Combining the CDR3 with reference TRBV7-9 and TRBJ2-7 gives the whole variable domain DTGVSQNPRHKITKRGQNVTFRCDPISEHNRLYWYRQTLGQGPEFLTYFQNEAQLEKSRLLSDRFSAERPKGSFSTLEIQRTEQGDSAMYLCASSPGVEFEQYFGPGTRLTVT.

At least ten counts were recorded for this clonotype. The J gene is TRBJ2-3, the V gene TRBV5-1; D may correspond to TRBD1 or TRBD2 (5 bases each). Germline V gene lookup returns CDR1 SGHRS and CDR2 YFSETQ. This CDR3 has 14 amino acids. V lost 3 bases and J lost 6, with 14 bases in between. The CDR3 region is CASSWGDSYDTQYF. The CDR3 coding sequence is TGCGCCAGCAGCTGGGGAGACAGCTACGATACGCAGTATTTT.

This clonotype was seen a single time. CDR3 nucleotides: TGTGCCATCAGTGTACAGGGGGCTAAGAATTCACCCCTCCACTTT. Protein: CAISVQGAKNSPLHF. The rearrangement uses TRBV10-3 and TRBJ1-6, with 9 positions matching TRBD1. The CDR3 length is 15 residues. Germline V gene lookup returns CDR1 ENHRY and CDR2 SYGVKD. J lost 7 bases, V lost 4 bases, and 5 bases had no gene match.

The chain uses TRBV4-2 and TRBJ1-2; TRBD1 aligns across 8 bases. The length of the CDR3 is 14 residues. V dropped 1 base and J dropped 6; count of bases not matched to a gene: 4. Germline V CDR1 and CDR2: LGHNA, YNFKEQ. DNA for the CDR3: TGTGCCAGCAGCCAAGGGACAGGGAGGAATGGCTACACCTTC. Amino acid sequence: CASSQGTGRNGYTF.

The sample holds many counts of this clonotype. The V gene is TRBV29-1, the J gene TRBJ1-1, with unresolved D. The V and J ends lost 4 bases and 7 bases respectively, with 16 bases between them. Germline V gene data show CDR1 as SQVTM and CDR2 as ANQGSEA. CDR3 length equals 13 residues. The CDR3 nucleotides are TGCAGCGTTGTTCTATTGAGGGCCGATGAAGCTTTCTTT. Its translation: CSVVLLRADEAFF.

The table lists this clonotype with a few counts. The CDR3 reads CASSETGQGGYTF. The CDR3 coding sequence is TGTGCCAGCAGTGAAACCGGCCAGGGAGGCTACACCTTC. V usage is TRBV2 and J usage is TRBJ1-2; D may be TRBD1 (5 bases). The CDR3 has 13 amino acids. Germline values: CDR1 SNHLY, CDR2 FYNNEI. V lost 2 bases to trimming and J lost 8 bases, with 12 bases between them.

The chain joins TRBV28 to TRBJ1-3; the D is unclear. CDR3 length: 15 residues. Germline loops: CDR1 MDHEN, CDR2 SYDVKM. Deletions cut 4 bases from V and 4 bases from J, with 14 bases between. The chain's CDR3 is CASSSPGPVGNTIYF. CDR3 coding DNA: TGTGCCAGCAGTTCCCCAGGACCGGTCGGAAACACCATATATTTT.

In this sample, this clonotype turned up a few times. CDR3 nucleotide sequence: TGTGCCAGCAGCCAAGGGGGACAGGGGGATTCACCCCTCCACTTT. This sequence encodes CASSQGGQGDSPLHF. The rearrangement links TRBV4-2 to TRBJ1-6; the match to TRBD1 covers 11 bases. Germline V gene sequence: CDR1 LGHNA, CDR2 YNFKEQ. The CDR3 is 15 residues long. Trimming took 1 base from V and 8 from J; bases not matched to a gene: 1.

The sample holds a few counts of this clonotype. The chain is built from TRBV5-1 and TRBJ1-2, with TRBD1 as a possible D gene (5 bases). Trimming pared 0 bases from V and 8 bases from J, leaving 11 bases between. CDR3 length: 13 residues. Germline V gene sequence: CDR1 SGHRS, CDR2 YFSETQ. The CDR3 nucleotides are TGCGCCAGCAGCTTGGAGGGCCCAGGGGGCTACACCTTC. Protein product: CASSLEGPGGYTF. Full variable domain (missing parts from reference TRBV5-1 and TRBJ1-2): KAGVTQTPRYLIKTRGQQVTLSCSPISGHRSVSWYQQTPGQGLQFLFEYFSETQRNKGNFPGRFSGRQFSNSRSEMNVSTLELGDSALYLCASSLEGPGGYTFGSGTRLTVV.

V is TRBV2 and J is TRBJ2-3; D unresolved. With 7 bases removed from V and 3 bases from J, the gap between germline ends came to 8 bases. CDR3 size: 12 residues. Germline CDR1 is SNHLY and CDR2 is FYNNEI. The CDR3 spells CASNLQTDTQYF. CDR3 DNA: TGTGCCAGCAACCTTCAAACAGATACGCAGTATTTT.

This clonotype appeared many times. This chain connects TRBV7-2 to TRBJ2-2, with 9 bases that match TRBD2. The CDR3 runs 15 residues. After removal of 3 bases from V and 4 bases from J, the junction contained 3 bases not matched to a gene. Germline V CDR1 and CDR2: SGHTA, FQGNSA. The CDR3 reads CASSFGLASTGELFF. DNA for the CDR3: TGTGCCAGCAGCTTCGGACTAGCGAGCACCGGGGAGCTGTTTTTT.

This clonotype was seen only once. The V call is TRBV4-1, the J call TRBJ2-7; D call uncertain. The germline V gene encodes CDR1 MGHRA and CDR2 YSYEKL. The V end lost 4 bases, the J end lost 5 bases, and 15 bases lay between the germline ends. The CDR3 totals 14 residues. The CDR3 coding sequence is TGCGCCAGCAGCCTGACCAGGCGAATCCACGAGCAGTACTTC. Protein product: CASSLTRRIHEQYF.

The rearrangement uses TRBV6-1 and TRBJ2-7; tentatively, D is TRBD1 (6 bases). V gave up 6 bases and J gave up 2 bases, with 11 bases separating them. Germline CDR1 is MNHNS and CDR2 is SASEGT. This CDR3 contains 13 residues. This CDR3 is CASSRGRPYEQYF. The DNA of the CDR3 is TGTGCCAGCAGCAGGGGACGGCCCTACGAGCAGTACTTC.

This clonotype was picked up a small number of times. The gene calls are TRBV12-3 or TRBV12-4 and TRBJ1-2; TRBD1 matches 7 bases. V lost 1 base and J lost 8; bases outside the gene matches: 13. The CDR3 runs to 16 residues. Written as DNA, the CDR3 is TGTGCCAGCAGTTTAGTCAGGCGACAGGGAGTAGAGGGCTACACCTTC. This encodes CASSLVRRQGVEGYTF.

This clonotype was found a few times. It is unclear where the CDR3 begins or ends on the DNA, so no DNA is shown, and the CDR3 is as TCRdb lists it. The gene calls are TRBV12-3 or TRBV12-4 and TRBJ1-1; the table assigns TRBD1, which was not confirmed against the DNA. The CDR3 numbers 16 amino acids, ends counted. The chain's CDR3 is CASSFGPGGVNTEAFF.

This clonotype was picked up a small number of times. The V call is TRBV27, the J call TRBJ2-7; a weak D match, TRBD1 (6 bases). Germline loops: CDR1 MNHEY, CDR2 SMNVEV (reference sequence). The CDR3 sequence is 13 residues long. V shed 5 bases and J shed 4 bases, with 12 bases lying between them. DNA of the CDR3: TGTGCCAGCAGTCCCCGGACAGTTTACGAGCAGTACTTC. Its translation is CASSPRTVYEQYF.

The DNA of the CDR3 is TGTGCCAGTGGGAGGGCTCGAGGCGAGCAGTACTTC. Protein: CASGRARGEQYF. The chain has TRBV12-3 or TRBV12-4 and TRBJ2-7, with 7 bases matching TRBD2. The CDR3 is 12 amino acids. V dropped 9 bases and J dropped 6; count of bases not matched to a gene: 8.